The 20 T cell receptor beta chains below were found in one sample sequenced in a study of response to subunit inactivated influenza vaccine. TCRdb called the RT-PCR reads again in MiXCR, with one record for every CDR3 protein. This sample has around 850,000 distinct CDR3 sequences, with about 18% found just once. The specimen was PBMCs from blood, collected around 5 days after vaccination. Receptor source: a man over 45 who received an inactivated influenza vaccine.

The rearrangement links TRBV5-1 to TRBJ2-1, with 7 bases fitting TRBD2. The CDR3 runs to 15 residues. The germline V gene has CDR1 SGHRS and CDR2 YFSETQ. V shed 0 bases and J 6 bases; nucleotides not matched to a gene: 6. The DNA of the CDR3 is TGCGCCAGCAGCTTGGGTCAGGGAGGGGCCAATGAGCAGTTCTTC. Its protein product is CASSLGQGGANEQFF.

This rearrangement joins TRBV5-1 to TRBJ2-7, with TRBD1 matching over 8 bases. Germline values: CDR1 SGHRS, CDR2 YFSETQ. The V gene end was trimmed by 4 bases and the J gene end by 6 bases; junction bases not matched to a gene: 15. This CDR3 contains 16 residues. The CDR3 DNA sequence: TGCGCCAGCAGCGGGGGGACAGGACCATCCCTAGGCGAGCAGTACTTC. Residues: CASSGGTGPSLGEQYF.

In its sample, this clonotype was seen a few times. As DNA, the CDR3 is TGTGCCAGCAGTTTTGATCTTGGGACAGTCTCCTACAATGAGCAGTTCTTC. Protein product: CASSFDLGTVSYNEQFF. V gene TRBV12-3 or TRBV12-4 combines with J gene TRBJ2-1; TRBD1 agrees at 7 bases. V trimming: 3 bases; J trimming: 0 bases; junction bases outside the gene matches: 8. The CDR3 runs to 17 residues.

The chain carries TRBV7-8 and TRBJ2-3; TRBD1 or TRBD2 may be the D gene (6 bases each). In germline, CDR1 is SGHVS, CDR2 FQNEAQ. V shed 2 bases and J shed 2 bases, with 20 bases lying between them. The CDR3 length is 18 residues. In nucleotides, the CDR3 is TGTGCCAGCAGCTTACACCCCGGGTTGAGGGGGGCCACAGATACGCAGTATTTT. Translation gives CASSLHPGLRGATDTQYF.

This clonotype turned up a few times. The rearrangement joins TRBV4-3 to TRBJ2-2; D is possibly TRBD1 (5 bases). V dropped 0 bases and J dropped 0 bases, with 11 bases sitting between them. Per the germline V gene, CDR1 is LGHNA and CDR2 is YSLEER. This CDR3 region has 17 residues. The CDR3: CASSQDLRTTNTGELFF. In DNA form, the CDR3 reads TGCGCCAGCAGCCAAGATCTAAGGACAACGAACACCGGGGAGCTGTTTTTT.

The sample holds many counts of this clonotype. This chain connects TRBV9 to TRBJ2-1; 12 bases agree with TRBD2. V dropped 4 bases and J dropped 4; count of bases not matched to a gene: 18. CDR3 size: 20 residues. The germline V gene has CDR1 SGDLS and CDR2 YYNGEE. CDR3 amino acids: CASSIGPGLAGREGYNEQFF. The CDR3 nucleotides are TGTGCCAGCAGCATAGGACCGGGACTAGCGGGTAGGGAGGGGTACAATGAGCAGTTCTTC.

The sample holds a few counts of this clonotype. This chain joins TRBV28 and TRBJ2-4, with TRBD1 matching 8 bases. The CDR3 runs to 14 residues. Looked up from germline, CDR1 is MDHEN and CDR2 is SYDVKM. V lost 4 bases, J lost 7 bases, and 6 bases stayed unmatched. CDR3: CASSYRGSGNIQYF. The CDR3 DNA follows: TGTGCCAGCAGTTACAGGGGGTCGGGGAACATTCAGTACTTC.

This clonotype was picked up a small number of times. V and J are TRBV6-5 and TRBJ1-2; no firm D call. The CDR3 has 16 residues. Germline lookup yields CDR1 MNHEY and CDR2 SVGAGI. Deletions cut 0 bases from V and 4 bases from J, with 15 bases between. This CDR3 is CASSYSISRISYGYTF. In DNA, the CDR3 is TGTGCCAGCAGTTACTCGATTTCCAGGATTTCCTATGGCTACACCTTC.

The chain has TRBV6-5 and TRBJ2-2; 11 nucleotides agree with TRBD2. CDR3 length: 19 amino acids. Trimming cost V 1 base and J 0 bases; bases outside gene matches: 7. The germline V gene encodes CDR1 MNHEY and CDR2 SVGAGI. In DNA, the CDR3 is TGTGCCAGCAGTTACTTGCCGGGACTAGCGGAAGCGAACACCGGGGAGCTGTTTTTT. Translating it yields CASSYLPGLAEANTGELFF.

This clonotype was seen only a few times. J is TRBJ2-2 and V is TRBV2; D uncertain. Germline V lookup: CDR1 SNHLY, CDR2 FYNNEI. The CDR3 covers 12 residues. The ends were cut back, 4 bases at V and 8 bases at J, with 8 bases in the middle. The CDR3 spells CASSVALGELFF. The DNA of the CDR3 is TGTGCCAGCAGTGTGGCCCTAGGGGAGCTGTTTTTT.

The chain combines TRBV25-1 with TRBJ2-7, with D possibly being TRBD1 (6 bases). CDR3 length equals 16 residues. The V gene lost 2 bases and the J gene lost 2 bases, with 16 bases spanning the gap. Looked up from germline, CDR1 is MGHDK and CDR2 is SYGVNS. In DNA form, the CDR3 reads TGTGCCAGCAGTGAAGGGGACACCGCGTTCCCCTACGAGCAGTACTTC. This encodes CASSEGDTAFPYEQYF.

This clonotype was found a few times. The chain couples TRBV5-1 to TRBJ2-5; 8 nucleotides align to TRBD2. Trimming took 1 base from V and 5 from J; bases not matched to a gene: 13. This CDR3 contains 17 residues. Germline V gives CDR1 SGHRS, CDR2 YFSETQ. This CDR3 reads CASSLSGTSGGRETQYF. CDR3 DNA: TGCGCCAGCAGCTTGTCGGGAACTAGCGGTGGGAGGGAGACCCAGTACTTC.

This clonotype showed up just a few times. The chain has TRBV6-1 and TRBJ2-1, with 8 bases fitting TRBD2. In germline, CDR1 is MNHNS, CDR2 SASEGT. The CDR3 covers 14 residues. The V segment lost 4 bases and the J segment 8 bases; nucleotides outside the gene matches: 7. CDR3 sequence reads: CASSGLAMGDEQFF. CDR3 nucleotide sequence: TGTGCCAGCAGTGGACTAGCGATGGGCGATGAGCAGTTCTTC.

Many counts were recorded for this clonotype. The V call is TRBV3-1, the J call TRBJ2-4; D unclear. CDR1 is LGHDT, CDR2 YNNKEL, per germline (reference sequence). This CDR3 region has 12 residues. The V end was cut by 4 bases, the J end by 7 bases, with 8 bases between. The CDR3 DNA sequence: TGTGCCAGCAGCCGAGACCGCAACATTCAGTACTTC. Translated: CASSRDRNIQYF.

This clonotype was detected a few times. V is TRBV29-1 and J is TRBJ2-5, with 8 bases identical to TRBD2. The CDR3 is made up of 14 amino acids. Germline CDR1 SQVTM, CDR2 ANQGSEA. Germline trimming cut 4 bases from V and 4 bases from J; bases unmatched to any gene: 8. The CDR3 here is CSVASGLAGETQYF. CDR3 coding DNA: TGCAGCGTTGCCTCTGGTCTAGCGGGAGAGACCCAGTACTTC. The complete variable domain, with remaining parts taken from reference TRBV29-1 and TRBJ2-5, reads SAVISQKPSRDICQRGTSLTIQCQVDSQVTMMFWYRQQPGQSLTLIATANQGSEATYESGFVIDKFPISRPNLTFSTLTVSNMSPEDSSIYLCSVASGLAGETQYFGPGTRLLVL.

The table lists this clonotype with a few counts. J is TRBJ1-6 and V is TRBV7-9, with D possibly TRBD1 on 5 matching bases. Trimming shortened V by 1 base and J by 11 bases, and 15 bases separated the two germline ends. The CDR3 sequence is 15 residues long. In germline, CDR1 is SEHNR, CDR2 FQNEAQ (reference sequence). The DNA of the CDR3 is TGTGCCAGCAGCTTAGGGGCAGGGTACGGCACACCCCTCCACTTT. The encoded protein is CASSLGAGYGTPLHF.

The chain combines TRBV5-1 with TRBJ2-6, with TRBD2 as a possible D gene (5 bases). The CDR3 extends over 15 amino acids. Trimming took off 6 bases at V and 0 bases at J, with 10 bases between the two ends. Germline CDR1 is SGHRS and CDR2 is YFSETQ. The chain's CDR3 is CASTTRASGANVLTF. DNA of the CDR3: TGCGCCAGCACCACTAGGGCCTCTGGGGCCAACGTCCTGACTTTC. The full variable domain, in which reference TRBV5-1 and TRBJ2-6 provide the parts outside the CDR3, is KAGVTQTPRYLIKTRGQQVTLSCSPISGHRSVSWYQQTPGQGLQFLFEYFSETQRNKGNFPGRFSGRQFSNSRSEMNVSTLELGDSALYLCASTTRASGANVLTFGAGSRLTVL.

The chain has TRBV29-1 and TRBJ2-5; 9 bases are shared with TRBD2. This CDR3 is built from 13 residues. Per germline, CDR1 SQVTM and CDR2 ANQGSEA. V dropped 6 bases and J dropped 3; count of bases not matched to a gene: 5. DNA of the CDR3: TGCAGCGTCCTTAGCGGGGGAAAAGAGACCCAGTACTTC. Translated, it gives CSVLSGGKETQYF.

CDR3 in amino acids: CASTSQGGARETQYF. The CDR3 DNA sequence: TGTGCCAGCACCTCTCAAGGGGGGGCGAGGGAGACCCAGTACTTC. The chain employs TRBV5-8 and TRBJ2-5, with D possibly matching TRBD2 (7 bases). This CDR3 contains 15 residues. Trimming took 6 bases from V and 5 from J, leaving 20 bases between them. Germline assignment: CDR1 SGHTS and CDR2 YDEGEE.

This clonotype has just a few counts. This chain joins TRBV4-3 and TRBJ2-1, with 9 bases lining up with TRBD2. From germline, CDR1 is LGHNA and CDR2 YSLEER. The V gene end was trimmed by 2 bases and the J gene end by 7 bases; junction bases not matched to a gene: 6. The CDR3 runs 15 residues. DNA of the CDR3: TGCGCCAGCAGCCAATTAGCGGGAGATGGGAATGAGCAGTTCTTC. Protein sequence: CASSQLAGDGNEQFF.